These 15 T cell receptor beta chains came from one sample sequenced in a study of cytomegalovirus exposure and HLA in healthy donors. Sequencing used immunoSEQ multiplex PCR; TCRdb keeps in-frame clones, though not all of them. The table shows some 170,000 clones, with 86% occurring only once. Sequenced material: PBMCs. The receptors originated from a man aged 18 to 29 in good health and CMV-seropositive.

Comment on this clone: Other DNA sequences from this sample encode an identical CDR3 as well. The genes are TRBV7-6 and TRBJ2-5, with D maybe TRBD2 (7 bases). The CDR3 totals 14 residues. Trimming left V 0 bases short and J 4 bases short, with 9 bases between. Looked up from germline, CDR1 is SGHVS and CDR2 is FNYEAQ. The CDR3 region has the DNA TGTGCCAGCAGCTTAGCGGGGGGGCGAGAGACCCAGTACTTC. Translation: CASSLAGGRETQYF. The whole variable domain, remainder taken from reference TRBV7-6 and TRBJ2-5, is GAGVSQSPRYKVTKRGQDVALRCDPISGHVSLYWYRQALGQGPEFLTYFNYEAQQDKSGLPNDRFSAERPEGSISTLTIQRTEQRDSAMYRCASSLAGGRETQYFGPGTRLLVL.

A single count supports this clone. This chain links TRBV4-3 with TRBJ2-7; perhaps TRBD2 as D (6 bases). Looked up from germline, CDR1 is LGHNA and CDR2 is YSLEER. The germline V and J ends were trimmed by 1 base and 3 bases, with 13 bases remaining between them. The CDR3 consists of 15 residues. The DNA for the CDR3 is TGCGCCAGCAGCCAAGTCGGCGGGGACGTCTACGAGCAGTACTTC. As protein: CASSQVGGDVYEQYF.

V gene TRBV10-3 combines with J gene TRBJ1-1; D uncertain. This CDR3 is 15 amino acids long. Germline CDR1 is ENHRY and CDR2 is SYGVKD. V lost 10 bases, J lost 1 base, and 19 bases lay in between. The CDR3 spells CATSSVGWSNTEAFF. CDR3 nucleotides: TGTGCCACATCCTCAGTCGGGTGGTCGAACACTGAAGCTTTCTTT.

The genes are TRBV4-1 and TRBJ2-1, with TRBD2 matching over 7 bases. J gave up 3 bases and V 4 bases, and 9 bases lay outside the gene matches. The length of the CDR3 is 16 residues. Germline CDR1 MGHRA, CDR2 YSYEKL. This chain's CDR3 is CASSPGGGGYYNEQFF. The CDR3, as DNA: TGCGCCAGCAGCCCAGGAGGCGGGGGATACTACAATGAGCAGTTCTTC.

This clone was counted a single time. The genes are TRBV28 and TRBJ2-1; D is unclear. Germline V gives CDR1 MDHEN, CDR2 SYDVKM. The CDR3 consists of 12 residues. The V end was cut by 5 bases, the J end by 8 bases, with 10 bases between. CDR3 coding DNA: TGTGCCAGCAGTCACTCGAGCGATGAGCAGTTCTTC. It yields the protein CASSHSSDEQFF.

This chain joins TRBV6-6 and TRBJ1-4; 8 nucleotides line up with TRBD1. The CDR3 runs to 14 residues. The germline V gene has CDR1 MNHNY and CDR2 SVGAGI (reference sequence). The junction had 3 bases not matched to a gene; V was cut back by 5 bases and J by 4 bases. The CDR3 is CASSRTGINEKLFF. The CDR3 DNA is TGTGCCAGCAGTCGGACAGGGATTAATGAAAAACTGTTTTTT.

V is TRBV9 and J is TRBJ2-3; no firm D call. Looked up from germline, CDR1 is SGDLS and CDR2 is YYNGEE. V was pared by 3 bases and J by 3 bases, with 8 bases between. This CDR3 contains 13 residues. The CDR3 is CASSEQVTDTQYF. The CDR3 coding sequence is TGTGCCAGCAGCGAGCAGGTTACAGATACGCAGTATTTT. The full variable domain, rest sourced from reference TRBV9 and TRBJ2-3, is DSGVTQTPKHLITATGQRVTLRCSPRSGDLSVYWYQQSLDQGLQFLIQYYNGEERAKGNILERFSAQQFPDLHSELNLSSLELGDSALYFCASSEQVTDTQYFGPGTRLTVL.

The chain recombines TRBV7-2 with TRBJ2-7; tentative D call: TRBD1 (6 bases). This CDR3 region has 15 residues. V was cut by 0 bases and J by 2 bases, with 11 bases left in between. Germline V CDR1 and CDR2: SGHTA, FQGNSA. The CDR3 here is CASSLASGAPYEQYF. For the CDR3, the DNA is TGTGCCAGCAGCTTAGCGTCAGGGGCCCCCTACGAGCAGTACTTC.

This clone was counted between two and nine times. The chain is built from TRBV6-6 and TRBJ2-1; D perhaps matches TRBD2 (7 bases). This CDR3 region has 13 residues. The V gene's germline CDR1 is MNHNY and CDR2 SVGAGI (reference sequence). V shed 7 bases and J shed 9 bases, with 16 bases lying between them. The CDR3 reads CASTEGGGIEQFF. The CDR3 bases are TGTGCCAGCACCGAAGGGGGAGGGATTGAGCAGTTCTTC.

The chain employs TRBV7-2 and TRBJ2-5; 11 bases map to TRBD2. This CDR3 has 15 amino acids. V was pared by 3 bases and J by 3 bases, with 3 bases of the junction left unmatched. Germline lookup yields CDR1 SGHTA and CDR2 FQGNSA. The CDR3 region is CASSFQLAGEETQYF. Here the CDR3 DNA reads TGTGCCAGCAGCTTCCAACTAGCGGGAGAAGAGACCCAGTACTTC. Filled out from reference TRBV7-2 and TRBJ2-5, the complete variable domain reads GAGVSQSPSNKVTEKGKDVELRCDPISGHTALYWYRQSLGQGLEFLIYFQGNSAPDKSGLPSDRFSAERTGGSVSTLTIQRTQQEDSAVYLCASSFQLAGEETQYFGPGTRLLVL.

The gene calls are TRBV5-4 and TRBJ1-2, with no clear D. The CDR3 covers 15 residues. The germline V gene encodes CDR1 SGHNT and CDR2 YYREEE (reference sequence). V lost 0 bases, J lost 0 bases, and 9 bases lay in between. The CDR3: CASSLGGISNYGYTF. The CDR3 DNA is TGTGCCAGCAGCTTGGGCGGGATCTCTAACTATGGCTACACCTTC.

The chain links TRBV11-2 to TRBJ1-1, with TRBD1 as a possible D gene (5 bases). CDR1 is SGHAT, CDR2 FQNNGV, per germline. V dropped 2 bases and J dropped 2 bases, with 9 bases sitting between them. This CDR3 spans 14 amino acids. The CDR3 DNA reads as TGTGCCAGCAGCTTATCAGGGCTTAACACTGAAGCTTTCTTT. Translation gives CASSLSGLNTEAFF.

This rearrangement joins TRBV5-6 to TRBJ2-5, with D tentatively TRBD1 (6 bases). Trimming took off 2 bases at V and 2 bases at J, with 13 bases between the two ends. Germline CDR1 and CDR2: SGHDT and YYEEEE. This CDR3 region has 15 residues. The CDR3 bases are TGTGCCAGCAGCTTCCAGGGGAGAGGGCAAGAGACCCAGTACTTC. It specifies CASSFQGRGQETQYF.

The rearrangement links TRBV19 to TRBJ1-3; the D gene is possibly TRBD1 (6 bases). The V gene's germline CDR1 is LNHDA and CDR2 SQIVND (reference sequence). CDR3 size: 15 residues. Trimming took 7 bases from V and 2 from J, leaving 15 bases between them. CDR3 DNA: TGTGCCAGTACTTACCTCAGGGGAACTGGAAACACCATATATTTT. Encoded protein: CASTYLRGTGNTIYF. The full variable domain, in which reference TRBV19 and TRBJ1-3 provide the parts outside the CDR3, is DGGITQSPKYLFRKEGQNVTLSCEQNLNHDAMYWYRQDPGQGLRLIYYSQIVNDFQKGDIAEGYSVSREKKESFPLTVTSAQKNPTAFYLCASTYLRGTGNTIYFGEGSWLTVV.

The rearrangement links TRBV7-2 to TRBJ1-2, with TRBD1 identical over 9 bases. This CDR3 is 14 amino acids long. With V trimmed by 8 bases and J by 6 bases, 10 bases remained unmatched. Germline V gives CDR1 SGHTA, CDR2 FQGNSA. Written as DNA, the CDR3 is TGTGCCAGCTCAGGACAGGGGATTTTGGATGGCTACACCTTC. Translation: CASSGQGILDGYTF.